A selection of T cell receptor beta chains follows, all from one sample in a study of CD8+CD57+ T cells in acquired aplastic anemia. TCRdb reanalysed the reads using MiXCR and keeps one entry per CDR3 protein. Among 350,000 to 450,000 distinct CDR3 sequences listed, about two thirds were seen once. Sequences were obtained from sorted CD4+, CD8+, or CD8+CD57+ T cells (not recorded which) from PBMCs. These receptors originate from a human donor in good health, serving as a control. Both conserved end residues are part of each CDR3. A D gene is named only where the DNA matches it firmly. Expanded clones get a size class; other rows say once, few or many, or leave the size out.

abundance	len	v_gene	j_gene	d_gene	CDR3nt	CDR3aa
.	11	TRBV12-3/TRBV12-4	TRBJ1-1	.	TGTGCCAGCAGTTTCACGGACCGCGCTTTCTTT	CASSFTDRAFF
.	15	TRBV7-2	TRBJ1-1	.	TGTGCCAGTAGTACCCCCAACACCCAGTACCAAGAGACCTTCTTT	CASSTPNTQYQETFF
.	14	TRBV19	TRBJ1-2	.	TGTGCCAGTAGTATAGTTTCCCTACTGTATGGCTACACCTTC	CASSIVSLLYGYTF
.	14	TRBV7-8	TRBJ1-2	.	TGTGCCAGCAGCCAGCCCCGAGAAAAACTGGTCTTCGGCTTC	CASSQPREKLVFGF
.	15	TRBV7-9	TRBJ2-1	.	TGTGCCAGCAGCTCCCGTTTCGATGGGCGAAATGAGCAGTTCTTC	CASSSRFDGRNEQFF
many	18	TRBV6-1	TRBJ1-1	.	TGTGCCAGCAGTGAAGCCCCTAGCCAGATACAGGCAGGGACTGAAGCTTTCTTT	CASSEAPSQIQAGTEAFF
.	14	TRBV2	TRBJ2-5	.	TGTGCCAGCAGCCCCCAGGGCATCCCCGAGATCCAGTCTTTC	CASSPQGIPEIQSF
.	13	TRBV9	TRBJ1-6	.	TGTGCCAGCAGCGTAGGAGGTGGTTCACCCCTCCACTTT	CASSVGGGSPLHF
.	14	TRBV6-5	TRBJ2-7	TRBD1	TGTGCCAGCAGTTATCTAGGACAGGGCTACGAGCAGTACTTC	CASSYLGQGYEQYF
.	14	TRBV7-8	TRBJ2-7	.	TGTGCCAGCAGCTTGCCGGGACTTGTCTACGAGCAGTACTTC	CASSLPGLVYEQYF
once	16	TRBV19	TRBJ1-4	.	TGTGCCAGTAGTAGGCTAACAGGAATACCTAATGAAAACCTGTTTTTT	CASSRLTGIPNENLFF
once	15	TRBV7-3	TRBJ2-3	TRBD2	TGTGCCAGCAGCCCTCAGACTAGCGGGGGGCCTCAGCAGTATTTT	CASSPQTSGGPQQYF
.	13	TRBV5-6	TRBJ1-2	.	TGTGCCAGCAGCTTGCCGGAACTATGGGGCTACACCTTC	CASSLPELWGYTF
.	15	TRBV9	TRBJ1-2	.	TGTGCCAGCAGCGTAGAGGTCGGCGGATCGGGTGGCTACACCTTC	CASSVEVGGSGGYTF
.	16	TRBV5-6	TRBJ1-6	.	TGTGCCAGCAGCCTGGCAGTGCGCTCCTATAATTCACCCCTCCACTTT	CASSLAVRSYNSPLHF
.	17	TRBV5-6	TRBJ2-3	.	TGTGCCAGCAGCGTGGAGGGACGGGACCAGGGATCAGATACGCAGTATTTT	CASSVEGRDQGSDTQYF
.	13	TRBV7-2	TRBJ1-2	.	TGTGCCAGCAGTTTAGCGGTGTTAAGTGGCTACACCTTT	CASSLAVLSGYTF
.	12	TRBV10-3	TRBJ2-5	.	TGTGCCATCAGTGCGTGGGGGGAGACCCAGTACTTC	CAISAWGETQYF
.	16	TRBV7-8	TRBJ2-7	TRBD1	TGTGCCAGCAGCACGTTACAGGGGTGGGGCACCGAAGCTCAGTACTTC	CASSTLQGWGTEAQYF
.	13	TRBV10-3	TRBJ1-2	.	.	CASRPGRLYGCTF
.	12	TRBV9	TRBJ2-1	.	TGTGCCAGCAGCCAGGGTTCCAATGAGCAGTTCTTC	CASSQGSNEQFF
many	15	TRBV7-2	TRBJ2-3	TRBD2	TGTGCCAGCAGCCTCTACGCCGGGGGGGGGGGTACGCAGTATTTT	CASSLYAGGGGTQYF
many	15	TRBV20-1	TRBJ2-7	TRBD2	TGCAGTGCTAAAGAAACGACTAGCGGGGGGTTCGAGCAGTGCTTC	CSAKETTSGGFEQCF
.	11	TRBV29-1	TRBJ1-2	.	TGCAGCGTTAATAGCCTCTATGGCTACACCTTC	CSVNSLYGYTF
.	10	TRBV29-1	TRBJ2-5	.	TGCAGCGGAAAGAGGGAGACCCAGTACTTC	CSGKRETQYF
.	14	TRBV20-1	TRBJ1-1	.	TGCAGTGCTAGAGATTGGGGAAGGAACACTGAAGCTTTCTTT	CSARDWGRNTEAFF
.	13	TRBV7-8	TRBJ1-2	.	TGTGCCAGCAGCTTCGCACCGCGCTATGGCTACACCTTC	CASSFAPRYGYTF
.	16	TRBV19	TRBJ2-7	.	TGCGCCAGCAGCCCGGGCATGGGGTCCGCTTCCTACGAGCAGTACTTC	CASSPGMGSASYEQYF
.	13	TRBV5-4	TRBJ2-7	.	TGTGCCAGCAGCCCCACGACGGGCCACGAGCAGTACTTC	CASSPTTGHEQYF
.	14	TRBV7-8	TRBJ2-5	.	TGTGCCAGCAGCTTCCAGGGGGGTTGGGAGACCCAGTACTTC	CASSFQGGWETQYF
.	14	TRBV7-2	TRBJ2-5	.	TGTGCCAGCAGTCAGGTCCTGCTCCAAGCGACCCAGTACTTC	CASSQVLLQATQYF
.	12	TRBV7-2	TRBJ2-7	.	TGTGCCAGCAGCTTGGAGGCGGCCGGGGAGTACTTC	CASSLEAAGEYF
many	12	TRBV2	TRBJ2-1	.	TGTGCCAGCAGGGAAGATGTCGATGAGCAGTTCTTC	CASREDVDEQFF
.	14	TRBV2	TRBJ2-7	TRBD2	TGTGCCACCAGCAGAGCGGGGGGGGCCTACGAGCAGTACTTC	CATSRAGGAYEQYF
many	15	TRBV12-3/TRBV12-4	TRBJ2-3	.	TGTGCCAGCAGTTTCGCGAACCCCAGCACAGATACGCAGTATTTT	CASSFANPSTDTQYF
.	14	TRBV27	TRBJ1-1	TRBD1	TGTGCCAGCAGGGATACAGGGGACGGCACTGAAGCTTTCTTT	CASRDTGDGTEAFF
.	13	TRBV5-1	TRBJ1-1	.	TGCGCCAGCAGCATCCGGGTGAACCCTGAAGCTTTCTTT	CASSIRVNPEAFF
.	17	TRBV15	TRBJ1-6	TRBD1	TGTGCCACCAGCAGAGATTTTGAGGCAGGGGGGAATTCGCCCCTCCACTTT	CATSRDFEAGGNSPLHF
.	13	TRBV5-1	TRBJ2-3	.	TGTGCCAGCAGGAGGCGTGGGGTCAGCTTACAGTATTTT	CASRRRGVSLQYF